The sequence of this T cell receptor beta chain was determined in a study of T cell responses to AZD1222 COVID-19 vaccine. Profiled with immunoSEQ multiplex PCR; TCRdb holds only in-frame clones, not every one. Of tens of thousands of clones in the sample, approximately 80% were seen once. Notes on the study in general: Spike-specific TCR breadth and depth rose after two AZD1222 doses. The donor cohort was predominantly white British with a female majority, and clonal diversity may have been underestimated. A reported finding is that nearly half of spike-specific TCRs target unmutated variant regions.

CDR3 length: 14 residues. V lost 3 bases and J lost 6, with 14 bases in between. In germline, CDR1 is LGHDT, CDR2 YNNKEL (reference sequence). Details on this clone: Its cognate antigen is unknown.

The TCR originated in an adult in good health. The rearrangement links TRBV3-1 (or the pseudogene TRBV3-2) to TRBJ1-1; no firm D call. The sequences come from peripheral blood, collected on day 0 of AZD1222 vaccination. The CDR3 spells CASSHVLKGAEAFF. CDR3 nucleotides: TGTGCCAGCAGCCACGTTCTAAAGGGCGCTGAAGCTTTCTTT.